This entry describes one TCR beta chain. Its antigen is undetermined. This may be a read error: a much more frequent sequence differs by one nucleotide. The CDR3 is made up of 13 amino acids. V lost 6 bases to trimming and J lost 3 bases, with 11 bases between them. These data belong to a study of glioma-infiltrating T cells. Findings and limits, study-wide: CDR3 overlap between tissue and blood was very small. Gliomas, especially low-grade, showed above-expected tissue-blood divergence; non-neoplastic patients showed below.

TCR alpha and beta CDR3 regions were amplified from RNA using iRepertoire nested multiplex PCR. TCRdb called the multiplex PCR reads again in MiXCR, with one record for every CDR3 protein. The sample includes around 100,000 distinct CDR3 sequences, about 30% of them seen just once. The source of this sequence is a human donor with low-grade glioma or glioblastoma, undergoing nonglioma brain surgery, or in good health (not recorded which). The specimen was glioma tissue, nonneoplastic brain tissue, or PBMCs (not recorded which). The chain links TRBV12-3 or TRBV12-4 to TRBJ2-5; D unclear. CDR3 residues: CASRVTVEETQYF. The CDR3, as DNA: TGTGCCAGCAGGGTCACAGTAGAAGAGACCCAGTACTTC.